Listed here are 32 T cell receptor beta chains from one sample, sequenced in a study of shared clonotypes between healthy human individuals. TCRdb keeps only in-frame clones here, not all; method: immunoSEQ multiplex PCR. The sample has approximately 500,000 clones; 79% are singletons. The specimen sequenced was PBMCs. These receptor sequences come from a woman aged 40 to 50 in good health. Some clones in this sample may be carry-over from other donors' samples.

The rearrangement joins TRBV19 to TRBJ2-7, with TRBD2 identical over 7 bases. J lost 0 bases, V lost 4 bases, and 3 bases had no gene match. This CDR3 contains 14 residues. Germline loops: CDR1 LNHDA, CDR2 SQIVND (reference sequence). The CDR3 region is CASSKRGTSYEQYF. The CDR3 DNA is TGTGCCAGTAGTAAGCGGGGTACCTCCTACGAGCAGTACTTC.

The V and J genes are TRBV10-3 and TRBJ2-2, with D maybe TRBD2 (5 bases). From germline, CDR1 is ENHRY and CDR2 SYGVKD. V dropped 7 bases and J dropped 4 bases, with 13 bases sitting between them. CDR3 length equals 14 residues. Here the CDR3 reads CAITARRGTGELFF. CDR3 DNA sequence: TGTGCCATCACGGCAAGACGGGGCACCGGGGAGCTGTTTTTT.

The chain couples TRBV9 to TRBJ2-3; 7 positions agree with TRBD2. The CDR3 loop spans 15 amino acids. In germline, CDR1 is SGDLS, CDR2 YYNGEE. The trim removed 0 bases at V and 6 bases at J, leaving 7 bases unmatched. DNA of the CDR3: TGTGCCAGCAGCGTAGGCGGGAGAGGTGTGGATACGCAGTATTTT. This sequence encodes CASSVGGRGVDTQYF.

The chain carries TRBV7-8 and TRBJ1-6; TRBD1 is a possible D gene (5 bases). Trimming left V 5 bases short and J 11 bases short, with 19 bases between. Germline loops: CDR1 SGHVS, CDR2 FQNEAQ. The CDR3 runs to 15 residues. CDR3 amino acids: CASSPAGGGQTPLHF. CDR3 sequence (DNA): TGTGCCAGCAGCCCCGCCGGGGGGGGTCAAACACCCCTCCACTTT.

The chain employs TRBV20-1 and TRBJ2-5; D gene ambiguous. This CDR3 is built from 11 residues. Trimming took 4 bases from V and 4 from J, leaving 7 bases between them. CDR1 DFQATT and CDR2 SNEGSKA come from the germline V gene (reference sequence). The CDR3 is CSATFLETQYF. The CDR3 nucleotides read TGCAGTGCTACTTTCCTAGAGACCCAGTACTTC.

This clone was observed a few times. V is TRBV5-6 and J is TRBJ1-1, with 9 nucleotides matching TRBD1. The CDR3 sequence is 17 residues long. V gave up 4 bases and J gave up 0 bases; unmatched junction bases: 10. Germline V CDR1 and CDR2: SGHDT, YYEEEE. The CDR3 coding sequence is TGTGCCAGCAGCGCCGGGACAGGGCTCAGGGTGAACACTGAAGCTTTCTTT. As protein: CASSAGTGLRVNTEAFF.

The gene calls are TRBV7-6 and TRBJ2-7, with 11 bases aligning to TRBD1. V lost 6 bases, J lost 4 bases, and 17 bases stayed unmatched. The CDR3 loop spans 18 amino acids. CDR1 is SGHVS, CDR2 FNYEAQ, per germline. The CDR3 region is CASRPGQGVEVSIYEQYF. CDR3 nucleotide sequence: TGTGCCAGCAGGCCGGGACAGGGGGTTGAAGTTTCCATTTACGAGCAGTACTTC. The variable domain in full, completed from reference TRBV7-6 and TRBJ2-7, reads GAGVSQSPRYKVTKRGQDVALRCDPISGHVSLYWYRQALGQGPEFLTYFNYEAQQDKSGLPNDRFSAERPEGSISTLTIQRTEQRDSAMYRCASRPGQGVEVSIYEQYFGPGTRLTVT.

This clone was seen more than once but under ten times. V usage is TRBV7-9 and J usage is TRBJ1-1; 12 bases map to TRBD1. This CDR3 is 15 amino acids long. J gave up 1 base and V 6 bases, and 3 bases lay outside the gene matches. The germline V gene encodes CDR1 SEHNR and CDR2 FQNEAQ (reference sequence). CDR3 amino acids: CASRGTGGWNTEAFF. In DNA form, the CDR3 reads TGTGCCAGCAGGGGGACAGGGGGCTGGAACACTGAAGCTTTCTTT.

The J gene is TRBJ2-3, the V gene TRBV4-3, with 8 bases lining up with TRBD2. The CDR3 is 15 amino acids. The germline gives CDR1 LGHNA, CDR2 YSLEER. The V segment lost 2 bases and the J segment 4 bases; nucleotides outside the gene matches: 5. CDR3 nucleotide sequence: TGCGCCAGCAGCCAACAGAGCGGGAGCGCAGATACGCAGTATTTT. Translated, it gives CASSQQSGSADTQYF.

This sequence joins TRBV18 and TRBJ1-6; possibly TRBD1 for D (6 bases). With 5 bases removed from V and 10 bases from J, the gap between germline ends came to 21 bases. The CDR3 has 16 residues. Germline-derived CDR1 and CDR2 are KGHSH and LQKENI. This chain's CDR3 is CASSIVQGSGDSPLHF. For the CDR3, the DNA is TGTGCCAGCTCAATCGTCCAGGGGTCGGGCGACTCACCCCTCCACTTT.

CDR3 sequence: CASISLDRGRIGYTF. As DNA, the CDR3 is TGTGCCAGCATTTCCCTGGACCGCGGTCGGATAGGCTACACCTTC. The genes are TRBV27 and TRBJ1-2; D is unclear. CDR3 length: 15 amino acids. CDR1 is MNHEY, CDR2 SMNVEV, per germline (reference sequence). V was shortened by 7 bases and J by 8 bases, with 23 bases between the two germline ends.

The V call is TRBV4-3, the J call TRBJ2-2; no clear D. Germline V lookup: CDR1 LGHNA, CDR2 YSLEER. This CDR3 has 16 amino acids. Trimming cost V 0 bases and J 5 bases, with 13 bases left between them. In DNA, the CDR3 is TGCGCCAGCAGCCAAGATATGGCGCCCCTGACCGGGGAGCTGTTTTTT. It translates to CASSQDMAPLTGELFF.

The rearrangement joins TRBV28 to TRBJ2-2, with 10 bases lining up with TRBD2. The CDR3 is 15 residues long. V was pared by 6 bases and J by 1 base, with 2 bases of the junction left unmatched. Germline V lookup: CDR1 MDHEN, CDR2 SYDVKM. The DNA of the CDR3 is TGTGCCAGCAGAAGGACTAGCGGGAACACCGGGGAGCTGTTTTTT. Protein product: CASRRTSGNTGELFF.

The V call is TRBV28, the J call TRBJ1-2; D remains ambiguous. Germline lookup yields CDR1 MDHEN and CDR2 SYDVKM. This CDR3 region has 18 residues. Trimming took 5 bases from V and 8 from J, leaving 30 bases between them. CDR3 in amino acids: CASSPGVGSAEYMTGYTF. CDR3 DNA: TGTGCCAGCAGTCCCGGGGTGGGGTCGGCCGAGTATATGACGGGCTACACCTTC.

The chain uses TRBV18 and TRBJ1-2; no clear D gene. The germline V gene has CDR1 KGHSH and CDR2 LQKENI. V was trimmed by 2 bases and J by 11 bases, leaving 12 bases between them. This CDR3 region has 12 residues. The CDR3 protein is CASSPETNLYTF. In DNA, the CDR3 is TGTGCCAGCTCACCAGAGACAAACCTGTACACCTTC.

In DNA, the CDR3 is TGTGCCAGCACCGGACTAGCGGGGTCCTACGAGCAGTACTTC. It yields the protein CASTGLAGSYEQYF. The chain has TRBV6-5 and TRBJ2-7; 12 bases agree with TRBD2. Germline V gives CDR1 MNHEY, CDR2 SVGAGI. The CDR3 extends over 14 amino acids. V was pared by 7 bases and J by 1 base, with 2 bases of the junction left unmatched.

This sequence joins TRBV6-6 and TRBJ1-2; D ambiguous. This CDR3 is built from 15 residues. Germline lookup yields CDR1 MNHNY and CDR2 SVGAGI (reference sequence). V dropped 7 bases and J dropped 0 bases, with 15 bases sitting between them. This chain's CDR3 is CASKTADGSNYGYTF. The CDR3 DNA sequence: TGTGCCAGCAAAACGGCCGATGGTTCTAACTATGGCTACACCTTC.

The chain is built from TRBV5-8 and TRBJ2-2; D gene ambiguous. Trimming removed 0 bases from V and 5 bases from J, with 14 bases in between. Germline CDR1 and CDR2: SGHTS and YDEGEE. This CDR3 contains 16 residues. The CDR3 nucleotides are TGTGCCAGCAGCTTGGGTCTGGGATCGTGGACCGGGGAGCTGTTTTTT. Translated: CASSLGLGSWTGELFF.

This clone has a count of ten or more. Additional DNA sequences in this sample encode the identical CDR3. The chain links TRBV30 to TRBJ2-5, with D perhaps TRBD2 (6 bases). The CDR3 sequence is 15 residues long. The V and J ends lost 2 bases and 2 bases respectively, with 15 bases between them. Germline CDR1 reads GTSNPN; CDR2 reads SVGIG (reference sequence). The CDR3 reads CAWSPGRGLQETQYF. The CDR3 region has the DNA TGTGCCTGGAGTCCCGGGCGGGGATTGCAAGAGACCCAGTACTTC.

The chain recombines TRBV6-1 with TRBJ2-7; D is perhaps TRBD1 (5 bases). This CDR3 has 13 residues. Deletions cut 6 bases from V and 1 base from J, with 10 bases between. Germline V CDR1 and CDR2: MNHNS, SASEGT. CDR3 in DNA: TGTGCCAGCAGCCTTAGACAGTCCTACGAGCAGTACTTC. Translated, it gives CASSLRQSYEQYF.

The gene calls are TRBV5-6 and TRBJ1-5; D call uncertain. The V and J ends lost 0 bases and 4 bases respectively, with 11 bases between them. The CDR3 length is 15 residues. Germline V gene lookup returns CDR1 SGHDT and CDR2 YYEEEE. The CDR3 region is CASSLAPSGNQPQHF. The CDR3, as DNA: TGTGCCAGCAGCTTGGCACCTTCTGGAAATCAGCCCCAGCATTTT. Using reference TRBV5-6 and TRBJ1-5 for the parts outside the CDR3, the full variable domain is DAGVTQSPTHLIKTRGQQVTLRCSPKSGHDTVSWYQQALGQGPQFIFQYYEEEERQRGNFPDRFSGHQFPNYSSELNVNALLLGDSALYLCASSLAPSGNQPQHFGDGTRLSIL.

This chain links TRBV21-1 with TRBJ2-2; the table's D call, TRBD1, was not checked against the DNA. TRBV21-1 is assigned pseudogene status. The CDR3 extends over 21 amino acids. The CDR3 spells CASSKEKGRGATSPNTGELFF. CDR3 coding DNA: TGTGCCAGCAGCAAAGAGAAGGGCAGGGGGGCTACTAGCCCCAACACCGGGGAGCTGTTTTTT.

The rearrangement links TRBV11-1 to TRBJ1-1; D is perhaps TRBD1 (5 bases). CDR3 length: 14 residues. Deletions cut 6 bases from V and 4 bases from J, with 15 bases between. Germline values: CDR1 SGHAT, CDR2 FQDESV (reference sequence). CDR3 DNA: TGTGCCAGCAGTTGGGGGGTAGGCGGCACTGAAGCTTTCTTT. It is translated as CASSWGVGGTEAFF.

The sample holds one count of this clone. The genes are TRBV7-9 and TRBJ2-1, with D uncertain. The germline V and J ends were trimmed by 4 bases and 3 bases, with 13 bases remaining between them. Per germline, CDR1 SEHNR and CDR2 FQNEAQ (reference sequence). The CDR3 has 15 amino acids. DNA for the CDR3: TGTGCCAGCAGCTCTGGACCAACCAGCTACAATGAGCAGTTCTTC. Its protein product is CASSSGPTSYNEQFF.

The chain carries TRBV19 and TRBJ1-2, with 7 positions matching TRBD1. V gave up 2 bases and J gave up 7 bases; unmatched junction bases: 7. This CDR3 region has 14 residues. CDR1 and CDR2 (germline): LNHDA, SQIVND (reference sequence). The CDR3 DNA follows: TGTGCCAGTAGTATAACGACAGGGAATCGTGGCTACACCTTC. Its translation: CASSITTGNRGYTF.

This rearrangement joins TRBV19 to TRBJ1-2; maybe TRBD1 (5 bases). Germline CDR1 is LNHDA and CDR2 is SQIVND (reference sequence). Deletions cut 4 bases from V and 2 bases from J, with 17 bases between. This CDR3 spans 16 amino acids. The DNA of the CDR3 is TGTGCCAGTAGTAGGGGACGTTCGGGTCAGAACTATGGCTACACCTTC. Translated, it gives CASSRGRSGQNYGYTF. Looking up the rest from reference TRBV19 and TRBJ1-2 gives the full variable domain: DGGITQSPKYLFRKEGQNVTLSCEQNLNHDAMYWYRQDPGQGLRLIYYSQIVNDFQKGDIAEGYSVSREKKESFPLTVTSAQKNPTAFYLCASSRGRSGQNYGYTFGSGTRLTVV.

This chain joins TRBV7-3 and TRBJ2-6; no clear D gene. Germline V gene data show CDR1 as SGHTA and CDR2 as FQGTGA. Trimming pared 2 bases from V and 8 bases from J, leaving 16 bases between. The CDR3 runs to 16 residues. As DNA, the CDR3 is TGTGCCAGCAGCTTATCATCCAGCGCAGGCACCAACGTCCTGACTTTC. As protein: CASSLSSSAGTNVLTF.

The V gene is TRBV7-7, the J gene TRBJ2-5; D is uncertain. Germline V gene sequence: CDR1 SSHAT, CDR2 FNYEAQ (reference sequence). Trimming took 1 base from V and 2 from J, leaving 5 bases between them. CDR3 size: 13 residues. The CDR3 nucleotides are TGTGCCAGCAGCTTAGAGCCTCAAGAGACCCAGTACTTC. Translated, it gives CASSLEPQETQYF.

DNA for the CDR3: TGTGCCACCAGCAGAACGACAGGGGAGGTGGAAAAACTGTTTTTT. Translated, it gives CATSRTTGEVEKLFF. The chain recombines TRBV15 with TRBJ1-4; 8 bases align to TRBD1. The CDR3 runs to 15 residues. Germline-derived CDR1 and CDR2 are LNHNV and YYDKDF (reference sequence). V trimming: 2 bases; J trimming: 8 bases; junction bases outside the gene matches: 7. Using reference TRBV15 and TRBJ1-4 for the parts outside the CDR3, the full variable domain is DAMVIQNPRYQVTQFGKPVTLSCSQTLNHNVMYWYQQKSSQAPKLLFHYYDKDFNNEADTPDNFQSRRPNTSFCFLDIRSPGLGDTAMYLCATSRTTGEVEKLFFGSGTQLSVL.

This sequence joins TRBV11-2 and TRBJ2-7, with D uncertain. The CDR3 is made up of 13 amino acids. Germline loops: CDR1 SGHAT, CDR2 FQNNGV. Trimming took 1 base from V and 2 from J, leaving 6 bases between them. CDR3 nucleotides: TGTGCCAGCAGCTTAGGACACCCCTACGAGCAGTACTTC. This translates into CASSLGHPYEQYF.

V is TRBV28 and J is TRBJ2-6; D possibly corresponds to TRBD2 (6 bases). V was shortened by 3 bases and J by 1 base, with 7 bases between the two germline ends. The CDR3 has 15 amino acids. The germline gives CDR1 MDHEN, CDR2 SYDVKM. CDR3 sequence (DNA): TGTGCCAGCAGTTTCGGGGGTTCTGGGGCCAACGTCCTGACTTTC. This sequence encodes CASSFGGSGANVLTF.

The V and J genes are TRBV6-1 and TRBJ2-7; a weak D match, TRBD2 (7 bases). This CDR3 contains 14 residues. The V and J ends lost 5 bases and 6 bases respectively, with 17 bases between them. Germline values: CDR1 MNHNS, CDR2 SASEGT. In nucleotides, the CDR3 is TGTGCCAGCAGTTCAAGGGGGGGTACCGGCGAGCAGTACTTC. Residues: CASSSRGGTGEQYF.